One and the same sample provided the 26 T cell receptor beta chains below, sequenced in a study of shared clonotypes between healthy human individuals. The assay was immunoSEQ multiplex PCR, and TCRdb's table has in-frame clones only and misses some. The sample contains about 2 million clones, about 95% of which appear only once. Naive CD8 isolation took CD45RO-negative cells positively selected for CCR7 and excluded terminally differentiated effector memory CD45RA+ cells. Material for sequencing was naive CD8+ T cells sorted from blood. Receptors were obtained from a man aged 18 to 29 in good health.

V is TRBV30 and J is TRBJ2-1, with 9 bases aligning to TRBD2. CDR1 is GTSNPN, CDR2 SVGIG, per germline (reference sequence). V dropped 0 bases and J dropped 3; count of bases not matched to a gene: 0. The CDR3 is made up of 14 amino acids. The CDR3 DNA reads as TGTGCCTGGAGTGTGACTAGCGGCTACAATGAGCAGTTCTTC. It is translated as CAWSVTSGYNEQFF.

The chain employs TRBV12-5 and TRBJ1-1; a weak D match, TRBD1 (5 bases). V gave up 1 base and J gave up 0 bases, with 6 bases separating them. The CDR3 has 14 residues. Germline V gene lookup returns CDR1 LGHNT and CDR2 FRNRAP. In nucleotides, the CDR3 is TGTGCTAGTGGTTTGGGACAGTTGAACACTGAAGCTTTCTTT. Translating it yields CASGLGQLNTEAFF.

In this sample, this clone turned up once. In nucleotides, the CDR3 is TGTGCCAGCAGCTTTTATGGTGCCGGGGAGCTGTTTTTT. This encodes CASSFYGAGELFF. V usage is TRBV5-5 and J usage is TRBJ2-2, with no clear D. The CDR3 is made up of 13 amino acids. Germline V CDR1 and CDR2: SGHKS, YYEKEE (reference sequence). Trimming left V 2 bases short and J 6 bases short, with 8 bases between.

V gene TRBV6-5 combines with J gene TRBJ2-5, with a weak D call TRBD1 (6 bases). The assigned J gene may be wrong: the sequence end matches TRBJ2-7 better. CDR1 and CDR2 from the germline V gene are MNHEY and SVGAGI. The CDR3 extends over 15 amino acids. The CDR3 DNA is TGTGCCAGCAGTTACTTTCCCGGGACACAGTACGAGCAGTACTTC. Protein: CASSYFPGTQYEQYF.

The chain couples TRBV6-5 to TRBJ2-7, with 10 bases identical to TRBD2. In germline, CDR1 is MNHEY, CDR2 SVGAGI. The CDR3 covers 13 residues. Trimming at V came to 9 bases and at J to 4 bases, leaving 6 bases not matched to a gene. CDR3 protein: CASRAGGGYEQYF. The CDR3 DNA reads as TGTGCCAGTAGAGCGGGAGGGGGGTACGAGCAGTACTTC.

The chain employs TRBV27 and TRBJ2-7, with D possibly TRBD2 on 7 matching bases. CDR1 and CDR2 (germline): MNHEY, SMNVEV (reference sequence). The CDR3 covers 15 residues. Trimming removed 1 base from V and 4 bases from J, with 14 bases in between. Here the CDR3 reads CASSLWGGRMYEQYF. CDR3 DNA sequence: TGTGCCAGCAGTTTATGGGGGGGGCGAATGTACGAGCAGTACTTC.

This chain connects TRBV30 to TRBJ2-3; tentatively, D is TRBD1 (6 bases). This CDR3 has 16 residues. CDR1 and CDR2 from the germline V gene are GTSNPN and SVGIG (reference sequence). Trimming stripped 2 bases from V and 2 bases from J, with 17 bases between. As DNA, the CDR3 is TGTGCCTGGAGTTCCCACAGGGCTCCAAACACAGATACGCAGTATTTT. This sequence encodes CAWSSHRAPNTDTQYF.

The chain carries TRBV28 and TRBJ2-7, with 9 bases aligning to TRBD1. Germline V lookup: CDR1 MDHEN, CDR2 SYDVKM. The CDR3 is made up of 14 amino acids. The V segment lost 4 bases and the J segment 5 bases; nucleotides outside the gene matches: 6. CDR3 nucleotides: TGTGCCAGCAGTTATGGACAGGGGAGGGACGAGCAGTACTTC. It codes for CASSYGQGRDEQYF.

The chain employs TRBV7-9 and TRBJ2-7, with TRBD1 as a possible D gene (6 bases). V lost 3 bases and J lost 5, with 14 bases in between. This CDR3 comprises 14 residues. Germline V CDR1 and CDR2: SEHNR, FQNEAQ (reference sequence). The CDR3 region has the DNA TGTGCCAGCAGCTTGGTCGCAGGGGTCGACGAGCAGTACTTC. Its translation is CASSLVAGVDEQYF.

CDR3 sequence: CASSGSGGGRGYTF. Written as DNA, the CDR3 is TGTGCCAGCAGCGGCAGCGGGGGGGGACGTGGCTACACCTTC. The V gene is TRBV7-9, the J gene TRBJ1-2; a possible D gene is TRBD1 (5 bases). V was shortened by 5 bases and J by 7 bases, with 17 bases between the two germline ends. This CDR3 is 14 amino acids long. Germline CDR1 reads SEHNR; CDR2 reads FQNEAQ (reference sequence).

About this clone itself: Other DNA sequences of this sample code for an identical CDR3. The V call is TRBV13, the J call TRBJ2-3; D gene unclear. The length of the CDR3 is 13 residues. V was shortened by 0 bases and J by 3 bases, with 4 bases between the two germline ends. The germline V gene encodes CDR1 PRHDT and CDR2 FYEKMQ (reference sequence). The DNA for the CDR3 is TGTGCCAGCAGCTTAGGGGCTACAGATACGCAGTATTTT. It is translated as CASSLGATDTQYF.

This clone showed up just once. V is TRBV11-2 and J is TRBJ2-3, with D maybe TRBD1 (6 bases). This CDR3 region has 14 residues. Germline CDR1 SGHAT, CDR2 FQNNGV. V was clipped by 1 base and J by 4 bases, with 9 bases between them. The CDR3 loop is CASSLVGGPDTQYF. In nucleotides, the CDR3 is TGTGCCAGCAGCTTAGTTGGGGGCCCAGATACGCAGTATTTT.

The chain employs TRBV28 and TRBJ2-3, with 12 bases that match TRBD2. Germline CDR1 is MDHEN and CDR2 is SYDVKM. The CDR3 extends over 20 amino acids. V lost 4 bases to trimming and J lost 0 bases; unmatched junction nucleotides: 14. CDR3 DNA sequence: TGTGCCAGCAGTTCCCCCTTCGTCCTAGCGGGGGGGCGGAGCACAGATACGCAGTATTTT. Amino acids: CASSSPFVLAGGRSTDTQYF.

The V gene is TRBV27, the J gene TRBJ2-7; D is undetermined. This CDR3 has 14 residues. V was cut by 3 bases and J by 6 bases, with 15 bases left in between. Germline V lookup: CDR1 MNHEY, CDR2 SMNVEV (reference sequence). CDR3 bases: TGTGCCAGCAGTTTCGGAGAGCGCACCTTCGAGCAGTACTTC. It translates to CASSFGERTFEQYF.

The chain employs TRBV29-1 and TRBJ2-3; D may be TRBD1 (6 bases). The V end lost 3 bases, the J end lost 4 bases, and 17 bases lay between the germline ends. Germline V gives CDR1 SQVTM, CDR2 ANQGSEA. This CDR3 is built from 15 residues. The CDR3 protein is CSVDLQGGVPDTQYF. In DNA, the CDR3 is TGCAGCGTTGACCTACAGGGTGGGGTACCAGATACGCAGTATTTT.

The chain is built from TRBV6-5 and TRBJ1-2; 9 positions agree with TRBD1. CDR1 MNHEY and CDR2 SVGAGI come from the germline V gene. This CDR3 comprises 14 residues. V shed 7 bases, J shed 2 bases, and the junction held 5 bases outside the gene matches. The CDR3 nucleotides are TGTGCCAGCACCCCCGGACAGGGGAACTATGGCTACACCTTC. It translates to CASTPGQGNYGYTF.

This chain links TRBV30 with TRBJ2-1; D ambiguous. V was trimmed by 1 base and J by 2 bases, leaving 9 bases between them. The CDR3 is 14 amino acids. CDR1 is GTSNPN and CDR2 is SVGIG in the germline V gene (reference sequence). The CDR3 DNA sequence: TGTGCCTGGAGTGGCCAGCCCCCCTACAATGAGCAGTTCTTC. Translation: CAWSGQPPYNEQFF.

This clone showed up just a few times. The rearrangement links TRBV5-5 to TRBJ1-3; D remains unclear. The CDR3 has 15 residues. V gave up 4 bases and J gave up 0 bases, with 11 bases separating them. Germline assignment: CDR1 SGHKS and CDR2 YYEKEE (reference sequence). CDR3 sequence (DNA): TGTGCCAGCAGCCAATACAGCAGCTCTGGAAACACCATATATTTT. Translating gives CASSQYSSSGNTIYF.

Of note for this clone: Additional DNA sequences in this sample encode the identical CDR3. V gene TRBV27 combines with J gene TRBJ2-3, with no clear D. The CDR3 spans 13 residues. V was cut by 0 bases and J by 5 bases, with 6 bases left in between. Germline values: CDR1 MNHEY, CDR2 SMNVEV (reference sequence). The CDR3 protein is CASSLSPLDTQYF. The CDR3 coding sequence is TGTGCCAGCAGTTTATCCCCCCTAGATACGCAGTATTTT.

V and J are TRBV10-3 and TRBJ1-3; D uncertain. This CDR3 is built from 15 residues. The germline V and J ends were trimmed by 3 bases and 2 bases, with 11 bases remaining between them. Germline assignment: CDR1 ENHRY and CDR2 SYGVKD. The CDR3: CAISDVQSPGNTIYF. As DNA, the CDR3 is TGTGCCATCAGTGATGTGCAGTCCCCTGGAAACACCATATATTTT.

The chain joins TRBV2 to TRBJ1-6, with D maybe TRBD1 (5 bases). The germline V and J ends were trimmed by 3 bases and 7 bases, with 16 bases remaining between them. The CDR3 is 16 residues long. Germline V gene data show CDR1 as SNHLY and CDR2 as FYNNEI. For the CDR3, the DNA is TGTGCCAGCAGTGAGAACGGACACGACCCGAATTCACCCCTCCACTTT. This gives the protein CASSENGHDPNSPLHF.

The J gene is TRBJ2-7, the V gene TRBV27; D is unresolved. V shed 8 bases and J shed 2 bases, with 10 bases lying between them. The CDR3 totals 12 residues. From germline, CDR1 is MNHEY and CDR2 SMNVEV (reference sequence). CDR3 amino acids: CASGASTYEQYF. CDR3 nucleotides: TGTGCCAGCGGTGCCTCGACCTACGAGCAGTACTTC.

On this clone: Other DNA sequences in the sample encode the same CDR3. CDR3 amino acids: CASSFGGAGELFF. The CDR3 DNA sequence: TGTGCCAGCAGTTTTGGAGGGGCCGGGGAGCTGTTTTTT. This chain connects TRBV27 to TRBJ2-2; a possible D gene is TRBD2 (6 bases). CDR3 length: 13 amino acids. From germline, CDR1 is MNHEY and CDR2 SMNVEV (reference sequence). Trimming removed 3 bases from V and 6 bases from J, with 8 bases in between.

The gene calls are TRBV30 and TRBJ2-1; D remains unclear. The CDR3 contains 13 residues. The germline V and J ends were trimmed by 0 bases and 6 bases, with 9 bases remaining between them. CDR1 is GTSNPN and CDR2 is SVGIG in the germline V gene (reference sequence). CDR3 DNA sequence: TGTGCCTGGAGTGTAACTGGGTCCAATGAGCAGTTCTTC. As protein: CAWSVTGSNEQFF.

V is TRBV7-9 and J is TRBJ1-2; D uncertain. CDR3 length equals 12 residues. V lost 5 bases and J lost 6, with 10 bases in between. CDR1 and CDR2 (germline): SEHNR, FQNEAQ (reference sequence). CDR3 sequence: CASSPLDNGYTF. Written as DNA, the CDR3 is TGTGCCAGCAGCCCCCTGGATAATGGCTACACCTTC.

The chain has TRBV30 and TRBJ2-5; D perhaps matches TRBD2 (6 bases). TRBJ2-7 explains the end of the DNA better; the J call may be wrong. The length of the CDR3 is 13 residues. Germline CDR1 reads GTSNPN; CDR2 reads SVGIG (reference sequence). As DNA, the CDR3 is TGTGCCTGGAAGGTAAAGGGAGGATACGAGCAGTACTTC. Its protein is CAWKVKGGYEQYF.